This entry describes one T cell receptor (beta chain). What it binds is unknown. The sample belongs to a study of CD8 T cells in ankylosing spondylitis. General observations from the study: Clones tied to disease were said to be significantly enriched in matched ankylosing spondylitis synovial fluid. Some of the motif variants had earlier been found in reactive arthritis patients' fluid and blood. The study identified a TCR beta motif of under ten highly homologous variants that appeared characteristic of ankylosing spondylitis blood.

TCRdb processed the 5' RACE reads anew with MiXCR; each CDR3 protein has one entry. The table has 390,000 or so distinct CDR3 sequences, approximately 20% seen once. Trimming removed 8 bases from V and 2 bases from J, with 11 bases in between. The CDR3 has 13 residues. The germline V gene encodes CDR1 MNHNY and CDR2 SVGAGI (reference sequence). The sequencing sample was made of blood, either unsorted or a sorted T cell fraction (not recorded which). The clonotype comes from a male donor with ankylosing spondylitis. The V and J genes are TRBV6-6 and TRBJ2-3, with D hard to call. The CDR3 here is CASGRPPTDTQYF. The CDR3 DNA follows: TGTGCCAGCGGAAGGCCCCCCACAGATACGCAGTATTTT.